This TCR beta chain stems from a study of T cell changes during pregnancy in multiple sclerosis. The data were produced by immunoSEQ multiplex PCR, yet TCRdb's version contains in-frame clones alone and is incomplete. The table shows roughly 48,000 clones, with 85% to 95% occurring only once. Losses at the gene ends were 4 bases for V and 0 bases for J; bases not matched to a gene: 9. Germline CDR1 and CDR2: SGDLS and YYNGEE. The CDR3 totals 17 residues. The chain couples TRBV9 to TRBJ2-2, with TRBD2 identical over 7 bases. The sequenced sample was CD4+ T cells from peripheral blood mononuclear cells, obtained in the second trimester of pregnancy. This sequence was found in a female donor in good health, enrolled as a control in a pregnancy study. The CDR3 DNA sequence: TGTGCCAGCAGCTCGCGGAGGGGAGGGTCGAACACCGGGGAGCTGTTTTTT. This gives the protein CASSSRRGGSNTGELFF.